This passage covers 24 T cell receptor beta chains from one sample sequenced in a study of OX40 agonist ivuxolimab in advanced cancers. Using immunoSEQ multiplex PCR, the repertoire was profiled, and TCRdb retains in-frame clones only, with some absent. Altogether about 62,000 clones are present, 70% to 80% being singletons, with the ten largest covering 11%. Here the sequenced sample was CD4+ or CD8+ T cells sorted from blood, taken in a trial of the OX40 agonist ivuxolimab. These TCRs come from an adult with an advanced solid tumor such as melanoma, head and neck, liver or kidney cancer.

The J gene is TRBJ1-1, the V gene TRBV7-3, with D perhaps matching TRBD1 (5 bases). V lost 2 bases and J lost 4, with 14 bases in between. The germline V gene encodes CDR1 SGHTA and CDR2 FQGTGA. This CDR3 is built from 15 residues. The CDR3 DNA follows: TGTGCCAGCAGCTTATTTGGAGGTGGGGGCACTGAAGCTTTCTTT. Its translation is CASSLFGGGGTEAFF.

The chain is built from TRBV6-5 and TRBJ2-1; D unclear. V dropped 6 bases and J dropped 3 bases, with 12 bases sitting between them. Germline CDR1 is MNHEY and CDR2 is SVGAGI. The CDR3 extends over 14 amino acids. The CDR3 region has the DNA TGTGCCAGCAGCCCCTGGGTAGACTACAATGAGCAGTTCTTC. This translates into CASSPWVDYNEQFF.

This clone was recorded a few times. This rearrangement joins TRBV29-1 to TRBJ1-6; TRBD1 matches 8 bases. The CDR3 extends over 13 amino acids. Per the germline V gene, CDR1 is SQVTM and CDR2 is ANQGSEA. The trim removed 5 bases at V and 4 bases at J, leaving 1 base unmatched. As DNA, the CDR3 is TGCAGCGTTCAGGGGGCATATAATTCACCCCTCCACTTT. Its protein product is CSVQGAYNSPLHF.

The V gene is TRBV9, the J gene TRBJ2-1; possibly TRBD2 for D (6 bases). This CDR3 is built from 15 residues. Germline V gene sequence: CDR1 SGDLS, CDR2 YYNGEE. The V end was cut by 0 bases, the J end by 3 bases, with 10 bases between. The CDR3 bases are TGTGCCAGCAGCGTAGGGGGACTCCTCTACAATGAGCAGTTCTTC. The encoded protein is CASSVGGLLYNEQFF. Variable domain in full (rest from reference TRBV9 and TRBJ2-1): DSGVTQTPKHLITATGQRVTLRCSPRSGDLSVYWYQQSLDQGLQFLIQYYNGEERAKGNILERFSAQQFPDLHSELNLSSLELGDSALYFCASSVGGLLYNEQFFGPGTRLTVL.

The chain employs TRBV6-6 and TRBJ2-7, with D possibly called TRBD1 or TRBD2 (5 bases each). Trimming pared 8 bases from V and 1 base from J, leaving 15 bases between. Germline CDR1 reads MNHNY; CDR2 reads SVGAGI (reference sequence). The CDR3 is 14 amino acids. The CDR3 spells CASGRDPYSYEQYF. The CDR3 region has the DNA TGTGCCAGCGGAAGGGACCCGTATTCCTACGAGCAGTACTTC.

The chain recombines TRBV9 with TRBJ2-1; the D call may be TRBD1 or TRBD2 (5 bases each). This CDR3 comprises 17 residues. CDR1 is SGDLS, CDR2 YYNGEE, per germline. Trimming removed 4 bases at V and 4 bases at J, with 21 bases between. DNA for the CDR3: TGTGCCAGCAGCTCTCCTTTGGTTGGGGGTCTTTACAATGAGCAGTTCTTC. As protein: CASSSPLVGGLYNEQFF.

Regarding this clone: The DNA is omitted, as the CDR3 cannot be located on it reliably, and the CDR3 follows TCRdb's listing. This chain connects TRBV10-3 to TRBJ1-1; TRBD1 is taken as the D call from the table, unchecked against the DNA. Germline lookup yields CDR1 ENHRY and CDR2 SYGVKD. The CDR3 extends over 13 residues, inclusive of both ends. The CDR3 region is CASVPQLNTEAFF.

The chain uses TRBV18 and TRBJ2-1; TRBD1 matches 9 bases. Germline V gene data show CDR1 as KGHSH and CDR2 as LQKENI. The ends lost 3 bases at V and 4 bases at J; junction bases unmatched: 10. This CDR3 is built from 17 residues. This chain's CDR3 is CASSPDPDRGHYNEQFF. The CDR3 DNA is TGTGCCAGCTCACCCGACCCGGACAGGGGACATTACAATGAGCAGTTCTTC.

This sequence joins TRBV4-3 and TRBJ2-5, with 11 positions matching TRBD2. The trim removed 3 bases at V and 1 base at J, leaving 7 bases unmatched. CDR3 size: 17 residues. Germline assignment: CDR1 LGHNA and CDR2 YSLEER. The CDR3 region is CASSHLPGLAAQETQYF. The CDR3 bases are TGCGCCAGCAGCCATTTACCGGGACTAGCGGCCCAAGAGACCCAGTACTTC.

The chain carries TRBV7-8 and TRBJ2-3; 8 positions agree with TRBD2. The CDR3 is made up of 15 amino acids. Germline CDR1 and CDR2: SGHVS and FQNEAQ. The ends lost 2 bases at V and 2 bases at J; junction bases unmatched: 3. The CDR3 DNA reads TGTGCCAGCAGCTTAACGGGGGGGACCACAGATACGCAGTATTTT. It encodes CASSLTGGTTDTQYF.

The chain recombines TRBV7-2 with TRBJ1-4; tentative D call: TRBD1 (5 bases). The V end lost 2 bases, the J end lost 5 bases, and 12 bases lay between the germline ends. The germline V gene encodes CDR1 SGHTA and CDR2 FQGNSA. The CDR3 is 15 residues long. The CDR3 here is CASSLQAGTNEKLFF. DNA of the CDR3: TGTGCCAGCAGCTTACAGGCGGGGACCAATGAAAAACTGTTTTTT.

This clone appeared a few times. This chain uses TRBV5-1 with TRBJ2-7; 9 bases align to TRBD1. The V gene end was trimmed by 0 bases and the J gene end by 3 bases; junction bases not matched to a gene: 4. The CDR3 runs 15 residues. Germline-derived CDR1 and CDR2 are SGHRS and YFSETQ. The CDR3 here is CASSLVPDRGYEQYF. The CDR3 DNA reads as TGCGCCAGCAGCTTGGTCCCGGACAGGGGCTACGAGCAGTACTTC. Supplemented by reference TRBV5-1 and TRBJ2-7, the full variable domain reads KAGVTQTPRYLIKTRGQQVTLSCSPISGHRSVSWYQQTPGQGLQFLFEYFSETQRNKGNFPGRFSGRQFSNSRSEMNVSTLELGDSALYLCASSLVPDRGYEQYFGPGTRLTVT.

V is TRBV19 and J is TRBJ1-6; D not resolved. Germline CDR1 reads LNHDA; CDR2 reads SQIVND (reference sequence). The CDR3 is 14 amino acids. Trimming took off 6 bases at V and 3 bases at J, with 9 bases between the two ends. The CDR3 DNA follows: TGTGCCAGTAGCCCGGGAGACTATAATTCACCCCTCCACTTT. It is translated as CASSPGDYNSPLHF.

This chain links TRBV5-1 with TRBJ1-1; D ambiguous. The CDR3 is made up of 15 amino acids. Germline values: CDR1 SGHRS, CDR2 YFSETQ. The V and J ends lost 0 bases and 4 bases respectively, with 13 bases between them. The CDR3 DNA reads TGCGCCAGCAGCTTGGGTTGGACCCAAGGCACTGAAGCTTTCTTT. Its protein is CASSLGWTQGTEAFF.

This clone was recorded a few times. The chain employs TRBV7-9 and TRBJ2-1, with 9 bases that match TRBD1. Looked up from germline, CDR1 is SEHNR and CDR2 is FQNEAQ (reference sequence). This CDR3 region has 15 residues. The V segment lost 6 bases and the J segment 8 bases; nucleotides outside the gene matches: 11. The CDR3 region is CASRQTGTGIDEQFF. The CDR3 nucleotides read TGTGCCAGCAGACAGACCGGGACAGGGATCGATGAGCAGTTCTTC.

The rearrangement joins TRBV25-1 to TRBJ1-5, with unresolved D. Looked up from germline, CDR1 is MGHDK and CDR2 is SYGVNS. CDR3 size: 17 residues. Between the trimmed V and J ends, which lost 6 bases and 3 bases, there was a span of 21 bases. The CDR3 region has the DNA TGTGCCAGCAGCCCTCCGACACTCCATGGTGACAATCAGCCCCAGCATTTT. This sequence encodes CASSPPTLHGDNQPQHF.

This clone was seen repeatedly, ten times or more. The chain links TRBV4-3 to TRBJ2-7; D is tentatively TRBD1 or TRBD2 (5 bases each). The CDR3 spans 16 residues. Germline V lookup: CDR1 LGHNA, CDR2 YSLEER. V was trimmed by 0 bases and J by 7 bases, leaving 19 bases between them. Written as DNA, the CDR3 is TGCGCCAGCAGCCAAGATACGGTTACGGGACGAGGGGAGCAGTACTTC. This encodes CASSQDTVTGRGEQYF.

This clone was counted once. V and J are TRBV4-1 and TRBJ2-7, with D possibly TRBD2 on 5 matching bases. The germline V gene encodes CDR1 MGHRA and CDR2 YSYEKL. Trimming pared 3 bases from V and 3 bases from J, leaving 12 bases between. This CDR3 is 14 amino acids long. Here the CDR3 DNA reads TGCGCCAGCAGCCATGGACTGGACCTCTACGAGCAGTACTTC. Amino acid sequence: CASSHGLDLYEQYF.

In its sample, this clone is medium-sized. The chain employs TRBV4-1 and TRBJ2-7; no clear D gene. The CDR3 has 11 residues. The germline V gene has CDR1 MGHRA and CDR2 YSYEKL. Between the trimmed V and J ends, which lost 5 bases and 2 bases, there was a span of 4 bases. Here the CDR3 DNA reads TGCGCCAGCAGCAGCCCCTACGAGCAGTACTTC. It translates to CASSSPYEQYF.

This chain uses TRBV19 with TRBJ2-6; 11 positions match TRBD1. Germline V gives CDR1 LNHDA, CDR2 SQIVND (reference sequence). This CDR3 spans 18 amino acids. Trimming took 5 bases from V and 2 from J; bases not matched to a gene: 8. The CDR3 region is CASSLGTGGVAGANVLTF. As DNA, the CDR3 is TGTGCCAGTAGTCTCGGGACAGGGGGTGTAGCTGGGGCCAACGTCCTGACTTTC.

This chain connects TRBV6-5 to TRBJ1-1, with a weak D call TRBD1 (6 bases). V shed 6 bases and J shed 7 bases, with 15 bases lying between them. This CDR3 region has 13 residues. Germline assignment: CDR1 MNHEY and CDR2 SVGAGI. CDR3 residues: CASSRPGDFEAFF. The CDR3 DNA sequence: TGTGCCAGCAGCCGGCCAGGGGACTTTGAAGCTTTCTTT.

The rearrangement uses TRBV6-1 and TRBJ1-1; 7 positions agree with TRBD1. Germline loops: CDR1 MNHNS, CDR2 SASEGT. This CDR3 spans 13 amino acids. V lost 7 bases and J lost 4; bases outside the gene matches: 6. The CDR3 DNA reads TGTGCCAGCACCCGGACAGGTTTCACTGAAGCTTTCTTT. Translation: CASTRTGFTEAFF.

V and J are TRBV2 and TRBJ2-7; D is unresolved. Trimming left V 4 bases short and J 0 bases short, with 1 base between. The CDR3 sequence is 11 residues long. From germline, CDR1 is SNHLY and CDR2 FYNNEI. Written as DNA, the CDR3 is TGTGCCAGCAGTGCCTCCTACGAGCAGTACTTC. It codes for CASSASYEQYF. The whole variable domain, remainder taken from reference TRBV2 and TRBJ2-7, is EPEVTQTPSHQVTQMGQEVILRCVPISNHLYFYWYRQILGQKVEFLVSFYNNEISEKSEIFDDQFSVERPDGSNFTLKIRSTKLEDSAMYFCASSASYEQYFGPGTRLTVT.

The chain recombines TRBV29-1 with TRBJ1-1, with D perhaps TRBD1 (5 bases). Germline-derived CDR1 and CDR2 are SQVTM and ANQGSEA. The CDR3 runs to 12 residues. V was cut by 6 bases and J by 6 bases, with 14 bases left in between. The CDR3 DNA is TGCAGCGTGAAGACAGCCGCAGCTGAAGCTTTCTTT. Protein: CSVKTAAAEAFF.